This entry features one T cell receptor beta chain sequence. What it recognizes is unknown. Naive CD8 cells were CD45RO-negative, positively selected for CCR7, excluding terminally differentiated effector memory CD45RA+ cells. The V segment lost 3 bases and the J segment 3 bases; nucleotides outside the gene matches: 5. This CDR3 has 14 amino acids. Germline V gives CDR1 SGDLS, CDR2 YYNGEE. It was 200 to 250 ng DNA, 33,000 or so T cell genomes, that sorted-subset replicate PCRs used. Some clones are missing from TCRdb's copy, which holds only in-frame ones; the method was immunoSEQ multiplex PCR. The table lists just over 2,000,000 clones, less than 95% of them singletons, with about 1.1% in the top ten. The data were taken from a study of shared clonotypes between healthy human individuals. Study-wide results and limits: The represented genetic and exposure-history diversity was limited by the small number of donors.

The sequencing input was naive CD8+ T cells sorted from blood. The TCR sequence derives from a man in his late teens or twenties in good health. The chain employs TRBV9 and TRBJ2-7; TRBD1 matches at 8 bases. In nucleotides, the CDR3 is TGTGCCAGCAGCGGGGGACAGGAGAACTACGAGCAGTACTTC. The encoded protein is CASSGGQENYEQYF.